This note documents a single T cell receptor beta chain sequence. This record belongs to a study of blood T cell repertoires in COVID-19. Generated by immunoSEQ multiplex PCR, the TCRdb table keeps only in-frame clones and is missing some. The sample lists about 210,000 clones; almost 85% were seen once. What was sequenced was peripheral blood. The origin of this receptor is a woman in her 50s with active or convalescent COVID-19.

The CDR3 reads CASSGGGLANTGELFF. CDR3 nucleotides: TGTGCCAGCAGTGGGGGGGGACTTGCGAACACCGGGGAGCTGTTTTTT. The rearrangement joins TRBV28 to TRBJ2-2; TRBD2 matches at 7 bases. V lost 5 bases and J lost 0; bases outside the gene matches: 6. This CDR3 comprises 16 residues. Looked up from germline, CDR1 is MDHEN and CDR2 is SYDVKM.